This T cell receptor beta chain came from a study of T cell repertoires in cytomegalovirus infection. About the study: Through public TCR beta signatures, both CMV infection and matching HLA type were indicated.

TCRdb reanalysed the reads using MiXCR and keeps one entry per CDR3 protein. The sample consists of 350,000 to 550,000 distinct CDR3 sequences, 30% to 40% of them appearing once. In germline, CDR1 is MGHDK, CDR2 SYGVNS. J lost 2 bases, V lost 6 bases, and 6 bases had no gene match. This CDR3 region has 14 residues. This clonotype was counted a single time. Antigen specificity is unknown. Whole-study results and caveats: Public TCR beta family frequency separated CMV-and-HLA carriers, including in an independent cohort.

This rearrangement joins TRBV25-1 to TRBJ1-2, with 7 bases matching TRBD1. The clonotype was recovered from a human donor in good health (CMV status not recorded). Some clones in this sample may be carry-over from other donors' samples. The sequenced sample consisted of PBMCs. Here the CDR3 reads CASRGQDINYGYTF. CDR3 sequence (DNA): TGTGCCAGCAGAGGACAGGACATAAACTATGGCTACACCTTC.